Detailed here is one T cell receptor beta chain. Its antigen is still unknown. This sample was included in a study of T cells after yellow fever vaccination. Study-wide results and caveats: A large majority of primary-vaccination clones showed up again after the booster (under 98% CD4, around 90% CD8).

This CDR3 spans 11 amino acids. Per germline, CDR1 LNHDA and CDR2 SQIVND (reference sequence). Trimming took off 3 bases at V and 4 bases at J, with 3 bases between the two ends. TCRdb called the 5' RACE reads again in MiXCR, with one record for every CDR3 protein. The repertoire has around 250,000 distinct CDR3 sequences, over 4.5% of them found once; the top ten carry about 3.5%. The J gene is TRBJ1-2, the V gene TRBV19; D not certain. This sample comprised CD4+ T cells sorted from PBMCs, obtained on the day of the yellow fever booster vaccination. This TCR was sampled from a man between 18 and 29 years old who received the YFV17D yellow fever vaccine. The DNA for the CDR3 is TGTGCCAGTAGTATGGGCTATGGCTACACCTTC. Translating it yields CASSMGYGYTF.